This TCR beta chain originates from a study of cytomegalovirus exposure and HLA in healthy donors. Per the germline V gene, CDR1 is MGHDK and CDR2 is SYGVNS. The CDR3 loop spans 16 amino acids. V lost 3 bases and J 0 bases, leaving 12 bases between the germline ends. This clone was observed a few times. Primers included in the PCR were 60 Vbeta and 13 Jbeta primers. Original data processing: A follow-up analysis tallied 65 million to 80 million unique TCR beta chains, roughly 11 million shared. Here immunoSEQ multiplex PCR was the method, and the copy in TCRdb shows in-frame clones only, minus some. The DNA gave D and trimming, while V, J and clone size come from that table. The sample lists around 100,000 clones; approximately 76% were seen once.

V is TRBV25-1 and J is TRBJ2-1; tentatively, D is TRBD1 (6 bases). This receptor was obtained from a woman under 30 in good health and CMV-seropositive. Sample: PBMCs. The CDR3 bases are TGTGCCAGCAGTGACCCAGGGGAGAGCTCCTACAATGAGCAGTTCTTC. Translating gives CASSDPGESSYNEQFF. Filled out from reference TRBV25-1 and TRBJ2-1, the complete variable domain reads EADIYQTPRYLVIGTGKKITLECSQTMGHDKMYWYQQDPGMELHLIHYSYGVNSTEKGDLSSESTVSRIRTEHFPLTLESARPSHTSQYLCASSDPGESSYNEQFFGPGTRLTVL.